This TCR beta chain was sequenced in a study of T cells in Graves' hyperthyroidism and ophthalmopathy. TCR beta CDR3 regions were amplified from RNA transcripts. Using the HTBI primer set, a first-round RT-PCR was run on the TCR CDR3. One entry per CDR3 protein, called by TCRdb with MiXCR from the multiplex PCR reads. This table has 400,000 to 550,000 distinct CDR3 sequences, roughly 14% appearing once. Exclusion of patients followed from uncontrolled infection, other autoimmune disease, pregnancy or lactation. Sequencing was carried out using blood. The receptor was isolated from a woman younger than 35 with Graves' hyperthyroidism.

CDR3 nucleotide sequence: TGCAGTGGGACTAGCGGGAGGATAGATACGCAGTATTTT. Amino acid sequence: CSGTSGRIDTQYF. V usage is TRBV20-1 and J usage is TRBJ2-3, with 14 bases aligning to TRBD2. Germline-derived CDR1 and CDR2 are DFQATT and SNEGSKA (reference sequence). With V trimmed by 7 bases and J by 5 bases, 2 bases remained unmatched. The CDR3 has 13 amino acids.